Shown below are 23 T cell receptor beta chains from a single sample sequenced in a study of T cell repertoires in cytomegalovirus infection. In TCRdb, the reads were re-called with MiXCR into one record per CDR3 protein. Of over 200,000 distinct CDR3 sequences listed, about an eighth are singletons. Material for sequencing was PBMCs. The receptors stem from a human donor in good health (CMV status not recorded). Some clones in this sample may be carry-over from other donors' samples.

This clonotype was recorded at least ten times. This chain connects TRBV28 to TRBJ2-7; D is unresolved. Germline V lookup: CDR1 MDHEN, CDR2 SYDVKM. This CDR3 spans 13 amino acids. Deletions cut 6 bases from V and 3 bases from J, with 12 bases between. CDR3 in DNA: TGTGCCAGCAGCCTTCTTGGGGACTACGAGCAGTACTTC. It encodes CASSLLGDYEQYF. The complete variable domain, with remaining parts taken from reference TRBV28 and TRBJ2-7, reads DVKVTQSSRYLVKRTGEKVFLECVQDMDHENMFWYRQDPGLGLRLIYFSYDVKMKEKGDIPEGYSVSREKKERFSLILESASTNQTSMYLCASSLLGDYEQYFGPGTRLTVT.

The sample holds many counts of this clonotype. The V gene is TRBV28, the J gene TRBJ2-1; 7 bases align to TRBD2. The germline V gene has CDR1 MDHEN and CDR2 SYDVKM. The CDR3 sequence is 14 residues long. Trimming at V came to 4 bases and at J to 9 bases, leaving 9 bases not matched to a gene. The CDR3: CASSSGWRESEQFF. In nucleotides, the CDR3 is TGTGCCAGCAGTTCTGGGTGGCGGGAGTCTGAGCAGTTCTTC.

This clonotype has only a few counts. This chain links TRBV20-1 with TRBJ2-6; possibly TRBD2 for D (6 bases). The CDR3 has 16 amino acids. Trimming took off 6 bases at V and 0 bases at J, with 15 bases between the two ends. The germline V gene has CDR1 DFQATT and CDR2 SNEGSKA (reference sequence). The CDR3 sequence: CSADLSGVSGANVLTF. CDR3 DNA: TGCAGTGCGGACCTTTCGGGGGTCTCTGGGGCCAACGTCCTGACTTTC.

The chain joins TRBV29-1 to TRBJ1-1; a possible D gene is TRBD1 (6 bases). CDR1 SQVTM and CDR2 ANQGSEA come from the germline V gene. The CDR3 has 12 amino acids. V was pared by 7 bases and J by 6 bases, with 15 bases between. DNA of the CDR3: TGCAGCGGGACGACAGGTATCTCTGAAGCTTTCTTT. Encoded protein: CSGTTGISEAFF. Looking up the rest from reference TRBV29-1 and TRBJ1-1 gives the full variable domain: SAVISQKPSRDICQRGTSLTIQCQVDSQVTMMFWYRQQPGQSLTLIATANQGSEATYESGFVIDKFPISRPNLTFSTLTVSNMSPEDSSIYLCSGTTGISEAFFGQGTRLTVV.

This clonotype was recorded at least ten times. CDR3: CASSFQGSGYEQYF. CDR3 DNA sequence: TGTGCCAGCAGCTTCCAGGGATCTGGCTACGAGCAGTACTTC. This chain joins TRBV7-9 and TRBJ2-7, with a weak D call TRBD1 (5 bases). Germline V gene sequence: CDR1 SEHNR, CDR2 FQNEAQ (reference sequence). The CDR3 totals 14 residues. With 3 bases removed from V and 3 bases from J, the gap between germline ends came to 12 bases.

This clonotype was detected only a few times. The gene calls are TRBV19 and TRBJ2-5; D ambiguous. The V gene lost 5 bases and the J gene lost 5 bases, with 18 bases spanning the gap. Germline CDR1 and CDR2: LNHDA and SQIVND (reference sequence). CDR3 size: 15 residues. The CDR3 DNA reads as TGTGCCAGTAGTCATGGGCCAGGTTCAGCGGAGACCCAGTACTTC. Translation: CASSHGPGSAETQYF.

The chain recombines TRBV3-1 with TRBJ1-1; unclear D gene. The CDR3 is 15 residues long. Germline values: CDR1 LGHDT, CDR2 YNNKEL (reference sequence). Trimming cost V 4 bases and J 0 bases, with 12 bases left between them. The CDR3 protein is CASSRTSYLNTEAFF. DNA for the CDR3: TGTGCCAGCAGCCGAACCAGCTATCTGAACACTGAAGCTTTCTTT. The full variable domain, completed using reference TRBV3-1 and TRBJ1-1, is DTAVSQTPKYLVTQMGNDKSIKCEQNLGHDTMYWYKQDSKKFLKIMFSYNNKELIINETVPNRFSPKSPDKAHLNLHINSLELGDSAVYFCASSRTSYLNTEAFFGQGTRLTVV.

This rearrangement joins TRBV9 to TRBJ2-1; 7 bases align to TRBD2. CDR3 length: 16 residues. Germline lookup yields CDR1 SGDLS and CDR2 YYNGEE. Trimming cost V 3 bases and J 6 bases; bases outside gene matches: 12. For the CDR3, the DNA is TGTGCCAGCAGCGCCTCCAAGCTAGCGGTAGGCAATGAGCAGTTCTTC. It codes for CASSASKLAVGNEQFF. Based on the CDR3 plus reference TRBV9 and TRBJ2-1, the full variable domain is DSGVTQTPKHLITATGQRVTLRCSPRSGDLSVYWYQQSLDQGLQFLIQYYNGEERAKGNILERFSAQQFPDLHSELNLSSLELGDSALYFCASSASKLAVGNEQFFGPGTRLTVL.

This clonotype occurred once. This chain joins TRBV28 and TRBJ2-3, with a tentative D call TRBD2 (6 bases). CDR1 and CDR2 from the germline V gene are MDHEN and SYDVKM. V was shortened by 7 bases and J by 7 bases, with 18 bases between the two germline ends. This CDR3 comprises 14 residues. The CDR3 here is CASTLSGLSNTQYF. The CDR3 DNA reads as TGTGCCAGCACCCTTAGCGGCCTGTCAAATACGCAGTATTTT.

Of note for this clonotype: This may be a read error: a much more frequent sequence differs by one nucleotide. The genes are TRBV10-3 and TRBJ2-1; 7 nucleotides agree with TRBD1. CDR1 is ENHRY, CDR2 SYGVKD, per germline. The CDR3 runs 14 residues. CDR3 coding DNA: TGTACCATCAGTGAAAAACAGGGGTACAATGAGCAGTTCTTC. Encoded protein: CTISEKQGYNEQFF.

This clonotype was picked up one time. This could be a read error, since a much larger clone is one nucleotide away. The CDR3 is CASSLGAKNMQYF. CDR3 bases: TGTGCCAGCAGCTTAGGGGCAAAAAACATGCAGTACTTC. The chain is built from TRBV11-1 and TRBJ2-4; D is undetermined. CDR3 length equals 13 residues. The germline V gene has CDR1 SGHAT and CDR2 FQDESV (reference sequence). The entire variable domain, with the rest obtained from reference TRBV11-1 and TRBJ2-4, is as follows: EAEVAQSPRYKITEKSQAVAFWCDPISGHATLYWYRQILGQGPELLVQFQDESVVDDSQLPKDRFSAERLKGVDSTLKIQPAELGDSAMYLCASSLGAKNMQYFGAGTRLSVL.

This clonotype was observed a few times. V and J are TRBV29-1 and TRBJ2-2; TRBD1 aligns across 7 bases. Per the germline V gene, CDR1 is SQVTM and CDR2 is ANQGSEA. The CDR3 runs to 15 residues. The V gene end was trimmed by 5 bases and the J gene end by 4 bases; junction bases not matched to a gene: 10. This chain's CDR3 is CSVSEQGPGTGELFF. CDR3 DNA sequence: TGCAGCGTTTCCGAACAGGGGCCCGGCACCGGGGAGCTGTTTTTT.

The chain is built from TRBV7-9 and TRBJ2-5, with 11 bases identical to TRBD2. The trim removed 2 bases at V and 5 bases at J, leaving 13 bases unmatched. The CDR3 length is 18 residues. Germline V gene data show CDR1 as SEHNR and CDR2 as FQNEAQ (reference sequence). The CDR3 loop is CASSLSTSGGQMGETQYF. CDR3 DNA sequence: TGTGCCAGCAGCTTAAGTACTAGCGGGGGCCAGATGGGTGAGACCCAGTACTTC.

The DNA of the CDR3 is TGCAGTGCGTCTCAACTAGCGGGAGGCCCAGGGGCAGATACGCAGTATTTT. It specifies CSASQLAGGPGADTQYF. V gene TRBV20-1 combines with J gene TRBJ2-3; TRBD2 matches at 12 bases. J lost 4 bases, V lost 6 bases, and 14 bases had no gene match. The CDR3 has 17 amino acids. From germline, CDR1 is DFQATT and CDR2 SNEGSKA (reference sequence).

This clonotype has ten or more counts. V gene TRBV18 combines with J gene TRBJ2-3; D not resolved. The CDR3 length is 16 residues. Germline V gives CDR1 KGHSH, CDR2 LQKENI. The germline V and J ends were trimmed by 4 bases and 6 bases, with 20 bases remaining between them. The CDR3 region is CASSRLLGGSMDTQYF. CDR3 nucleotides: TGTGCCAGCTCACGCCTTCTAGGTGGTTCGATGGATACGCAGTATTTT.

This clonotype has at least ten counts. The chain couples TRBV7-6 to TRBJ2-7; 9 bases align to TRBD1. Germline CDR1 and CDR2: SGHVS and FNYEAQ. The CDR3 contains 15 residues. With V trimmed by 0 bases and J by 4 bases, 4 bases remained unmatched. CDR3 sequence: CASSLATGGMYEQYF. CDR3 sequence (DNA): TGTGCCAGCAGCTTAGCGACAGGGGGAATGTACGAGCAGTACTTC.

This clonotype has at least ten counts. Written as DNA, the CDR3 is TGTGCCAGCAGTTGGGGACAGGGGAACAATTCACCCCTCCACTTT. Its translation: CASSWGQGNNSPLHF. This rearrangement joins TRBV12-3 or TRBV12-4 to TRBJ1-6; 10 bases fit TRBD1. J gave up 7 bases and V 4 bases, and 4 bases lay outside the gene matches. The CDR3 runs 15 residues.

This clonotype was observed at least ten times. The V call is TRBV20-1, the J call TRBJ2-3; TRBD1 is a possible D gene (6 bases). The CDR3 covers 16 residues. Germline V gene sequence: CDR1 DFQATT, CDR2 SNEGSKA (reference sequence). Trimming took off 6 bases at V and 2 bases at J, with 21 bases between the two ends. As DNA, the CDR3 is TGCAGTGCCACGGGACACGTCAAGTGGGCCACAGATACGCAGTATTTT. Translated, it gives CSATGHVKWATDTQYF.

This clonotype was detected ten times or more. This sequence joins TRBV7-9 and TRBJ2-7, with a possible D match to TRBD1 (6 bases). There are 16 residues in the CDR3. From germline, CDR1 is SEHNR and CDR2 FQNEAQ (reference sequence). Trimming cost V 5 bases and J 0 bases, with 17 bases left between them. The CDR3 loop reads CASSQRSGASSYEQYF. The CDR3, as DNA: TGTGCCAGCAGCCAGCGGTCAGGGGCAAGCTCCTACGAGCAGTACTTC.

This clonotype has only a few counts. The J gene is TRBJ2-2, the V gene TRBV5-6; TRBD1 matches at 8 bases. CDR1 SGHDT and CDR2 YYEEEE come from the germline V gene. V lost 5 bases, J lost 4 bases, and 10 bases stayed unmatched. The CDR3 is 16 amino acids. CDR3 protein: CASRAGRTGFTGELFF. The CDR3 nucleotides are TGTGCCAGCAGGGCTGGTCGGACAGGGTTCACCGGGGAGCTGTTTTTT.

V is TRBV28 and J is TRBJ1-5; D is undetermined. Trimming took 6 bases from V and 6 from J, leaving 9 bases between them. The CDR3 length is 12 residues. CDR1 is MDHEN and CDR2 is SYDVKM in the germline V gene. The CDR3 nucleotides read TGTGCCAGCAGGCCTCCCGGTCAGCCCCAGCATTTT. Translated: CASRPPGQPQHF.

This clonotype was recorded at least ten times. This chain joins TRBV29-1 and TRBJ2-5; D might be TRBD2 (6 bases). V lost 6 bases and J lost 5, with 10 bases in between. The CDR3 is 11 residues long. Germline CDR1 and CDR2: SQVTM and ANQGSEA. The CDR3 DNA is TGCAGCGTAAAGAGCGGGGAGACCCAGTACTTC. Residues: CSVKSGETQYF.

This clonotype showed up many times. V usage is TRBV6-2 or TRBV6-3 and J usage is TRBJ2-2, with D tentatively TRBD1 or TRBD2 (6 bases each). The CDR3 totals 14 residues. V was shortened by 3 bases and J by 3 bases, with 8 bases between the two germline ends. Germline CDR1 MNHEY, CDR2 SVGEGT. CDR3 DNA sequence: TGTGCCAGCAGTTATAGGGGGGACACCGGGGAGCTGTTTTTT. Amino acids: CASSYRGDTGELFF.